This record concerns one T cell receptor beta chain sequence. These data originate in a study of CD4 T cell repertoires in COVID-19. Profiling relied on immunoSEQ multiplex PCR, and the TCRdb table lists in-frame clones only, not all of them. Among more than 65,000 clones listed, about four fifths were seen once. Germline V gene sequence: CDR1 SGHAT, CDR2 FQNNGV. Trimming took 5 bases from V and 7 from J, leaving 11 bases between them. CDR3 length equals 13 residues. The rearrangement links TRBV11-2 to TRBJ1-4; perhaps TRBD1 as D (5 bases). This clonotype was sampled from a human donor who had COVID-19. The material was CD4+ T cells from peripheral blood, obtained after recovery from COVID-19. CDR3 bases: TGTGCCAGCAGCCCCGGGACCCTTGAAAAACTGTTTTTT. Translation: CASSPGTLEKLFF.